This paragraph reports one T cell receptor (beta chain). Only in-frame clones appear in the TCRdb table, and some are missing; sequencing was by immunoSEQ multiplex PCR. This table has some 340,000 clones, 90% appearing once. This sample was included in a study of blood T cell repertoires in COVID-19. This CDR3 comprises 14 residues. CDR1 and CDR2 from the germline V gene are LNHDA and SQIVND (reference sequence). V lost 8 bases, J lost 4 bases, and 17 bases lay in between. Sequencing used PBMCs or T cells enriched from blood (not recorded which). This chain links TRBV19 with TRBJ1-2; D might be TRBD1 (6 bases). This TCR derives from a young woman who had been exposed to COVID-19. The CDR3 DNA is TGTGCCAGTCCGCCCGCAGGGGTACTCTATGGCTACACCTTC. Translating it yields CASPPAGVLYGYTF.